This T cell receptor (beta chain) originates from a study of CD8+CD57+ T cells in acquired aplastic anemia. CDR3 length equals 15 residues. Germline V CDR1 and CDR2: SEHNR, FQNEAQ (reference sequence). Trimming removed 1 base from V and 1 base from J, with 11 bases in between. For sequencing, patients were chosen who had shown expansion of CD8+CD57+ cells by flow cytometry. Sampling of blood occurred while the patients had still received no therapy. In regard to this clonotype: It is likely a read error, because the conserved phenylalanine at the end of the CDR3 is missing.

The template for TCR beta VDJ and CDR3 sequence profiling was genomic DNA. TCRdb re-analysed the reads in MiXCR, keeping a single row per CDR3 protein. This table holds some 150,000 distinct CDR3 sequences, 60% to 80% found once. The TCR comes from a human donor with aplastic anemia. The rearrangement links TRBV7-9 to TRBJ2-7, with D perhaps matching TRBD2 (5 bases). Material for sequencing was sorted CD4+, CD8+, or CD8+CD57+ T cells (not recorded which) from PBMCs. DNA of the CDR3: TGTGCCAGCAGCTTAGGAGGGTTCGGGTCCTACGAGCAGTACCTC. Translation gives CASSLGGFGSYEQYL.